The 24 T cell receptor beta chains in this list originate from one sample, sequenced in a study of Ad26.COV2.S vaccination and SARS-CoV-2 variants. Treatment meaning: roughly 18 received Ad26.COV2.S at low or high dose, single or two shots; roughly five received placebo; per-sample allocation not given. Day 63 after the first vaccine or placebo injection was the time point for sampling. TCRdb keeps only in-frame clones here, not all; method: immunoSEQ multiplex PCR. The profile shows 200,000 to 250,000 clones, approximately 90% of them singletons. The specimen was peripheral blood, collected in a trial of Ad26.COV2.S vaccine versus placebo. The receptors originated from a person between 18 and 59 years old who received the Ad26.COV2.S COVID-19 vaccine or a placebo.

The CDR3, as DNA: TGTGCCAGCAGTTCCAAGGGTGGAGGAACTGAAGCTTTCTTT. Translating it yields CASSSKGGGTEAFF. The genes are TRBV7-6 and TRBJ1-1; D unresolved. V was pared by 6 bases and J by 5 bases, with 16 bases between. Germline V gene data show CDR1 as SGHVS and CDR2 as FNYEAQ. The CDR3 totals 14 residues.

The table lists this clone with a count of one. CDR3: CRGGGTLSSYNEQFF. In DNA, the CDR3 is TGCCGCGGGGGGGGGACTCTAAGCTCCTACAATGAGCAGTTCTTC. J is TRBJ2-1 and V is TRBV29-1, with TRBD2 identical over 9 bases. Germline V gene sequence: CDR1 SQVTM, CDR2 ANQGSEA. CDR3 length equals 15 residues.

This clone appeared a single time. Its ends do not fully match the called genes, so a read error is possible. Within the sample, other DNA sequences also encode this same CDR3. The V call is TRBV24-1, the J call TRBJ2-1; D uncertain. This CDR3 is built from 14 residues. Germline V gene data show CDR1 as KGHDR and CDR2 as SFDVKD. The CDR3 protein is CATSDLPRSTEQFF. CDR3 nucleotide sequence: TGTGCCACTAGTGATTTGCCTAGATCCACTGAGCAGTTCTTC.

This sequence joins TRBV24-1 and TRBJ2-3; 7 bases are a match to TRBD1. CDR3 length: 15 amino acids. The germline gives CDR1 KGHDR, CDR2 SFDVKD. Germline trimming cut 2 bases from V and 4 bases from J; bases unmatched to any gene: 5. CDR3 nucleotide sequence: TGTGCCACCAGTGATTCGGGACAGATTCCAGATACGCAGTATTTT. Translating gives CATSDSGQIPDTQYF.

The chain combines TRBV5-1 with TRBJ2-2, with 8 bases lining up with TRBD2. The CDR3 totals 15 residues. Per germline, CDR1 SGHRS and CDR2 YFSETQ. V shed 4 bases and J 5 bases; nucleotides not matched to a gene: 7. The CDR3 nucleotides are TGCGCCAGCAGCCGATTAGCGGGGCCAACCGGGGAGCTGTTTTTT. Amino acid sequence: CASSRLAGPTGELFF. The full variable domain, its missing parts supplied by reference TRBV5-1 and TRBJ2-2, is KAGVTQTPRYLIKTRGQQVTLSCSPISGHRSVSWYQQTPGQGLQFLFEYFSETQRNKGNFPGRFSGRQFSNSRSEMNVSTLELGDSALYLCASSRLAGPTGELFFGEGSRLTVL.

The chain is built from TRBV29-1 and TRBJ1-2, with D uncertain. With 0 bases removed from V and 4 bases from J, the gap between germline ends came to 12 bases. The CDR3 runs to 14 residues. From germline, CDR1 is SQVTM and CDR2 ANQGSEA. CDR3 sequence reads: CSVEDRHKGYGYTF. The CDR3, as DNA: TGCAGCGTTGAAGATCGACACAAAGGCTATGGCTACACCTTC.

The chain joins TRBV19 to TRBJ2-3; 8 positions agree with TRBD1. Germline loops: CDR1 LNHDA, CDR2 SQIVND (reference sequence). This CDR3 is 13 amino acids long. With V trimmed by 10 bases and J by 4 bases, 7 bases remained unmatched. The CDR3 here is CATSRTGPDTQYF. CDR3 nucleotide sequence: TGTGCCACCTCCCGGACAGGGCCAGATACGCAGTATTTT.

The rearrangement links TRBV28 to TRBJ2-3, with D possibly being TRBD1 or TRBD2 (6 bases each). Germline assignment: CDR1 MDHEN and CDR2 SYDVKM. The CDR3 sequence is 16 residues long. V lost 5 bases and J lost 2, with 17 bases in between. CDR3 nucleotide sequence: TGTGCCAGCAGTCCTGGTTGGGGGGCTCACACAGATACGCAGTATTTT. This sequence encodes CASSPGWGAHTDTQYF.

V usage is TRBV15 and J usage is TRBJ1-2, with D unresolved. Trimming took off 0 bases at V and 8 bases at J, with 10 bases between the two ends. The CDR3 consists of 13 residues. Per germline, CDR1 LNHNV and CDR2 YYDKDF (reference sequence). The CDR3 spells CATSRESASGYTF. The CDR3 DNA follows: TGTGCCACCAGCAGAGAATCTGCTAGCGGCTACACCTTC.

The genes are TRBV3-1 (or the pseudogene TRBV3-2) and TRBJ1-3; D is perhaps TRBD1 (5 bases). This CDR3 is 16 amino acids long. The V gene lost 1 base and the J gene lost 0 bases, with 10 bases spanning the gap. Germline CDR1 LGHDT, CDR2 YNNKEL (reference sequence). DNA of the CDR3: TGTGCCAGCAGCCAAGGACAGAGATTCTCTGGAAACACCATATATTTT. It is translated as CASSQGQRFSGNTIYF.

The CDR3 is CASSQWGGSYEQYF. CDR3 bases: TGTGCCAGCAGCCAGTGGGGCGGGTCCTACGAGCAGTACTTC. The chain recombines TRBV7-2 with TRBJ2-7; D tentatively fits TRBD1 or TRBD2 (5 bases each). Germline loops: CDR1 SGHTA, CDR2 FQGNSA. Trimming shortened V by 5 bases and J by 1 base, and 12 bases separated the two germline ends. The length of the CDR3 is 14 residues.

This clone was observed once. The V and J genes are TRBV4-3 and TRBJ1-2, with unresolved D. The CDR3 length is 14 residues. V dropped 2 bases and J dropped 3 bases, with 10 bases sitting between them. CDR1 and CDR2 (germline): LGHNA, YSLEER. CDR3 DNA: TGCGCCAGCAGCCAAAGAGGGCAGCACTATGGCTACACCTTC. It translates to CASSQRGQHYGYTF.

A word on this clone: The junction differs from germline at one of its ends, possibly a read error. The J gene is TRBJ2-5, the V gene TRBV15, with TRBD1 identical over 7 bases. The CDR3 spans 15 residues. Germline V gives CDR1 LNHNV, CDR2 YYDKDF (reference sequence). The CDR3 region is CVTSRQGQSKETQYF. In DNA form, the CDR3 reads TGTGTCACCAGCAGACAGGGACAGTCGAAAGAGACCCAGTACTTC.

The chain carries TRBV9 and TRBJ2-1, with 8 nucleotides matching TRBD2. Looked up from germline, CDR1 is SGDLS and CDR2 is YYNGEE. The CDR3 has 16 residues. V lost 3 bases, J lost 4 bases, and 9 bases stayed unmatched. The CDR3 nucleotides read TGTGCCAGCAGCGGCGTCGGCGGGGGGCGTTACAATGAGCAGTTCTTC. Protein product: CASSGVGGGRYNEQFF. Supplemented by reference TRBV9 and TRBJ2-1, the full variable domain reads DSGVTQTPKHLITATGQRVTLRCSPRSGDLSVYWYQQSLDQGLQFLIQYYNGEERAKGNILERFSAQQFPDLHSELNLSSLELGDSALYFCASSGVGGGRYNEQFFGPGTRLTVL.

The V and J genes are TRBV18 and TRBJ2-7, with 7 bases that match TRBD2. The CDR3 sequence is 14 residues long. Per the germline V gene, CDR1 is KGHSH and CDR2 is LQKENI. With V trimmed by 3 bases and J by 2 bases, 4 bases remained unmatched. CDR3 sequence reads: CASSPGGGPYEQYF. CDR3 nucleotides: TGTGCCAGCTCACCCGGGGGAGGGCCCTACGAGCAGTACTTC.

This clone has a handful of counts. This chain uses TRBV6-5 with TRBJ2-7; a weak D match, TRBD1 (6 bases). The CDR3 consists of 13 residues. Looked up from germline, CDR1 is MNHEY and CDR2 is SVGAGI. The ends were cut back, 7 bases at V and 2 bases at J, with 12 bases in the middle. CDR3 in DNA: TGTGCCAGCACCCGTACAGGGACCTACGAGCAGTACTTC. Amino acid sequence: CASTRTGTYEQYF.

This chain connects TRBV4-1 to TRBJ1-1; possibly TRBD1 for D (5 bases). The CDR3 is 18 residues long. Trimming cost V 4 bases and J 3 bases, with 24 bases left between them. Per the germline V gene, CDR1 is MGHRA and CDR2 is YSYEKL. The CDR3 reads CASSLTKSLWKGDTEAFF. DNA of the CDR3: TGCGCCAGCAGCCTCACTAAAAGCTTATGGAAAGGGGACACTGAAGCTTTCTTT.

The gene calls are TRBV5-4 and TRBJ1-1; D gene uncertain. CDR1 SGHNT and CDR2 YYREEE come from the germline V gene (reference sequence). The CDR3 is 13 amino acids. Trimming stripped 0 bases from V and 1 base from J, with 4 bases between. CDR3 coding DNA: TGTGCCAGCAGCTTGGTCCCGAACACTGAAGCTTTCTTT. This gives the protein CASSLVPNTEAFF.

Here the CDR3 reads CASTKGGETQYF. CDR3 in DNA: TGTGCCAGCACCAAAGGAGGGGAGACCCAGTACTTC. The chain recombines TRBV6-6 with TRBJ2-5; tentatively, D is TRBD2 (6 bases). The CDR3 runs to 12 residues. Looked up from germline, CDR1 is MNHNY and CDR2 is SVGAGI (reference sequence). The V gene lost 7 bases and the J gene lost 5 bases, with 11 bases spanning the gap.

The chain links TRBV3-1 (or the pseudogene TRBV3-2) to TRBJ2-7; D is undetermined. The CDR3 has 14 amino acids. Germline CDR1 reads LGHDT; CDR2 reads YNNKEL (reference sequence). V lost 0 bases and J 6 bases, leaving 12 bases between the germline ends. For the CDR3, the DNA is TGTGCCAGCAGCCAAGATCGGTTCCGGCTCGAGCAGTACTTC. It codes for CASSQDRFRLEQYF.

The rearrangement joins TRBV6-1 to TRBJ1-2; 8 bases line up with TRBD1. Germline CDR1 is MNHNS and CDR2 is SASEGT. V shed 1 base, J shed 7 bases, and the junction held 17 bases outside the gene matches. The CDR3 runs to 18 residues. The CDR3, as DNA: TGTGCCAGCAGTGAAGAGGGCGGCAGGGGGCAAAGCGTTCGTGGCTACACCTTC. It codes for CASSEEGGRGQSVRGYTF.

The chain recombines TRBV6-5 with TRBJ2-1; D could derive from TRBD1 or TRBD2 (5 bases each). V was pared by 0 bases and J by 6 bases, with 9 bases between. Germline V gene sequence: CDR1 MNHEY, CDR2 SVGAGI. The CDR3 runs 14 residues. The CDR3 here is CASSYSRGANEQFF. CDR3 DNA: TGTGCCAGCAGTTACTCGAGAGGGGCCAATGAGCAGTTCTTC.

The V gene is TRBV10-3, the J gene TRBJ2-3; D gene uncertain. Germline CDR1 ENHRY, CDR2 SYGVKD. The CDR3 length is 14 residues. Trimming took off 2 bases at V and 0 bases at J, with 6 bases between the two ends. The CDR3 bases are TGTGCCATCAGTGAGCAGACAAGCACAGATACGCAGTATTTT. It codes for CAISEQTSTDTQYF.

The chain uses TRBV24-1 and TRBJ2-5; TRBD2 aligns across 10 bases. The CDR3 consists of 14 residues. From germline, CDR1 is KGHDR and CDR2 SFDVKD. Losses at the gene ends were 4 bases for V and 7 bases for J; bases not matched to a gene: 5. This CDR3 is CATSDPTSGVTQYF. Written as DNA, the CDR3 is TGTGCCACCAGTGACCCTACTAGCGGGGTGACCCAGTACTTC.